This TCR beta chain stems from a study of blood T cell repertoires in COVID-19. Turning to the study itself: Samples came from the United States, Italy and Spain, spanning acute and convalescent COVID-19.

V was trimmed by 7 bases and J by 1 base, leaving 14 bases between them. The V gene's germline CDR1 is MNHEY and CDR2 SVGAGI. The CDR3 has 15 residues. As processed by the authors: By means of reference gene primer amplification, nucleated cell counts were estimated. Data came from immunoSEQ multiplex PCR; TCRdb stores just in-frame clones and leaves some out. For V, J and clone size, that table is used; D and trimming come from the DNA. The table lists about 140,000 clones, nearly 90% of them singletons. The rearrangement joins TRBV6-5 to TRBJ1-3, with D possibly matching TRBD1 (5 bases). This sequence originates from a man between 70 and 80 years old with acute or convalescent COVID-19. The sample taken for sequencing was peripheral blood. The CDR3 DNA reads TGTGCCAGCACCCAAAGCCCAGGGTCTGGAAACACCATATATTTT. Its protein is CASTQSPGSGNTIYF.